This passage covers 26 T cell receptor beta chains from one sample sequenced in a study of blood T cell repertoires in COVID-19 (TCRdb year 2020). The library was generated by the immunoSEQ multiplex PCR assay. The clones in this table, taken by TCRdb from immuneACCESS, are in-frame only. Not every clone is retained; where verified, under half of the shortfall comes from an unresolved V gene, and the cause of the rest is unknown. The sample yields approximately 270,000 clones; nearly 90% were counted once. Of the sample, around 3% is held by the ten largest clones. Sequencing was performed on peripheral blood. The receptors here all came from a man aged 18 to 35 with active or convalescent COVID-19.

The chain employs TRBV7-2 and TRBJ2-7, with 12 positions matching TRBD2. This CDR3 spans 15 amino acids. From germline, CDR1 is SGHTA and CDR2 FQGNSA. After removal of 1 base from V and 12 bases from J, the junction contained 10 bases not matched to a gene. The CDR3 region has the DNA TGTGCCAGCAGCTTAGTGCCCACTAGCGGGGGGAGGTCGTACTTC. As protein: CASSLVPTSGGRSYF.

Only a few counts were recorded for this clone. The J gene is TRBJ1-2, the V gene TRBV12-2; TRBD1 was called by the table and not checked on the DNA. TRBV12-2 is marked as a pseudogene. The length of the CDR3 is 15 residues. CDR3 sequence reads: CASRSPTGGNYGYTF. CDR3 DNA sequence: TGTGCAAGTCGCTCCCCGACAGGGGGCAACTATGGCTACACCTTC.

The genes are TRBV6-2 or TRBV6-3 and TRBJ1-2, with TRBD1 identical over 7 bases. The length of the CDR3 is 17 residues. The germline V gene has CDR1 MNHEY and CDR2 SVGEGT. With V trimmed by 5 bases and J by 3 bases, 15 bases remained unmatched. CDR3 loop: CASSIPQGTRADYGYTF. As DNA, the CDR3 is TGTGCCAGCAGTATCCCACAGGGGACGAGGGCGGACTATGGCTACACCTTC.

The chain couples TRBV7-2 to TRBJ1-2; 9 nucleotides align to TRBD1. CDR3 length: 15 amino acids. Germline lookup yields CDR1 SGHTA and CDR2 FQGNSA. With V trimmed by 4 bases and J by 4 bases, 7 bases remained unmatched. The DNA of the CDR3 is TGTGCCAGCAGCTCGTTGACAGGGGGGGGCTATGGCTACACCTTC. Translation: CASSSLTGGGYGYTF.

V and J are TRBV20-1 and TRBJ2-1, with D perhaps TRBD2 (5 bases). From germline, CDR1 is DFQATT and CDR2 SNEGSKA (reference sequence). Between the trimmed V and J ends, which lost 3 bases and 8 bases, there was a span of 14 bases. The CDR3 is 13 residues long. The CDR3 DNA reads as TGCAGTGCTAGTTCCGGGAATATGGATGAGCAGTTCTTC. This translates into CSASSGNMDEQFF.

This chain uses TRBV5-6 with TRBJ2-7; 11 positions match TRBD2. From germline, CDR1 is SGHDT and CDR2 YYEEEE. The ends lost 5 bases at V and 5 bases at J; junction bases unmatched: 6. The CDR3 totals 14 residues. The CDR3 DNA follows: TGTGCCAGCAGTTATAGCGGGAGGGGCAACGAGCAGTACTTC. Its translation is CASSYSGRGNEQYF.

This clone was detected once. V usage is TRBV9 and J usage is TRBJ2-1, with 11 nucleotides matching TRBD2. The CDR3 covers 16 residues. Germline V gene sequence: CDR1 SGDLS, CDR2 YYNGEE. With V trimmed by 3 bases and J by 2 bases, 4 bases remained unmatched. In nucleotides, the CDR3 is TGTGCCAGCAGCGCGGGACTAGCGGAACCCTACAATGAGCAGTTCTTC. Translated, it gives CASSAGLAEPYNEQFF.

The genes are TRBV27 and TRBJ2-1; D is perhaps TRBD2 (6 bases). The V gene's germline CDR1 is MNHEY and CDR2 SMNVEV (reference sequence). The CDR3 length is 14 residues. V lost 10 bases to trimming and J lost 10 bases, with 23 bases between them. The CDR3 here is CATSVRRDANEQFF. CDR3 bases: TGTGCCACCTCTGTTAGGAGGGACGCCAACGAGCAGTTCTTC.

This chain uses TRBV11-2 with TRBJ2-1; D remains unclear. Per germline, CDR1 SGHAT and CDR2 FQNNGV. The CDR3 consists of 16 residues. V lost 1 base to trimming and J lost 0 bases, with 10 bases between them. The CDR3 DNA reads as TGTGCCAGCAGCTTAGTTGCCGGGTACTCCTACAATGAGCAGTTCTTC. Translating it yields CASSLVAGYSYNEQFF.

CDR3 sequence: CATTSGQVAGANVLTF. The CDR3, as DNA: TGTGCCACCACATCGGGACAGGTCGCTGGGGCCAACGTCCTGACTTTC. This chain joins TRBV27 and TRBJ2-6, with TRBD1 identical over 8 bases. The CDR3 length is 16 residues. V lost 10 bases to trimming and J lost 2 bases; unmatched junction nucleotides: 10. Germline lookup yields CDR1 MNHEY and CDR2 SMNVEV (reference sequence).

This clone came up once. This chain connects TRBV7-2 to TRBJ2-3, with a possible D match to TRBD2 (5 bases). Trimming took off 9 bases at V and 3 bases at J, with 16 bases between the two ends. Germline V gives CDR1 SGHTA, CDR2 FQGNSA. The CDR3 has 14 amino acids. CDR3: CASSAGISTDTQYF. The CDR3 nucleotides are TGTGCCAGTTCCGCGGGCATATCTACAGATACGCAGTATTTT.

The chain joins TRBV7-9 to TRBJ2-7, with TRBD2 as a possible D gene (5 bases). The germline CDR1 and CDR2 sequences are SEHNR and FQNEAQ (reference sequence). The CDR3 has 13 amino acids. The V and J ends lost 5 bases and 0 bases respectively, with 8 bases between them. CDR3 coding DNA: TGTGCCAGCAGCCCAGCGGTCTCCTACGAGCAGTACTTC. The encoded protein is CASSPAVSYEQYF. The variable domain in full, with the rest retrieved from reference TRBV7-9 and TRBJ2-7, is DTGVSQNPRHKITKRGQNVTFRCDPISEHNRLYWYRQTLGQGPEFLTYFQNEAQLEKSRLLSDRFSAERPKGSFSTLEIQRTEQGDSAMYLCASSPAVSYEQYFGPGTRLTVT.

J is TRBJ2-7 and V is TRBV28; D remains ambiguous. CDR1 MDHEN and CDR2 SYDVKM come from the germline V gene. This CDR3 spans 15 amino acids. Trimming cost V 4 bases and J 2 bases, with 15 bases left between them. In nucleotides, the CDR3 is TGTGCCAGCAGTTACCCGCCCCCTACCCCCTACGAGCAGTACTTC. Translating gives CASSYPPPTPYEQYF.

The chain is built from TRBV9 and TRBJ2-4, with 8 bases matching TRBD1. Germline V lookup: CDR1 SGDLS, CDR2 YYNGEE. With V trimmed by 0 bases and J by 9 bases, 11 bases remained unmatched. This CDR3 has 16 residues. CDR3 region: CASSVGQGADGTIQYF. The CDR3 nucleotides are TGTGCCAGCAGCGTAGGGCAGGGGGCGGATGGAACCATTCAGTACTTC.

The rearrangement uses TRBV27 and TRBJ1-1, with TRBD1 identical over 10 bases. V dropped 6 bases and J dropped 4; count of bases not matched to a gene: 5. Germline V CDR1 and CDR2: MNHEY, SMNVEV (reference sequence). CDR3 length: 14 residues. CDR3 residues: CASSQDRGATEAFF. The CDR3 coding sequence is TGTGCCAGCAGCCAGGACAGGGGGGCCACTGAAGCTTTCTTT.

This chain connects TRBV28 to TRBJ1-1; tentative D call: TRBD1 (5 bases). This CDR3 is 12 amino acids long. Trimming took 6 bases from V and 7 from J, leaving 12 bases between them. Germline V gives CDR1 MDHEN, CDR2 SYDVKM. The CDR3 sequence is CASSRGVGEAFF. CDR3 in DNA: TGTGCCAGCAGCCGGGGGGTCGGTGAAGCTTTCTTT.

CDR3 amino acids: CASSLTSTGAYEQYF. In DNA, the CDR3 is TGTGCCAGCAGCCTCACCTCGACAGGGGCCTACGAGCAGTACTTC. V usage is TRBV28 and J usage is TRBJ2-7; 8 bases are a match to TRBD1. The CDR3 is 15 residues long. Looked up from germline, CDR1 is MDHEN and CDR2 is SYDVKM. V was pared by 6 bases and J by 2 bases, with 9 bases of the junction left unmatched.

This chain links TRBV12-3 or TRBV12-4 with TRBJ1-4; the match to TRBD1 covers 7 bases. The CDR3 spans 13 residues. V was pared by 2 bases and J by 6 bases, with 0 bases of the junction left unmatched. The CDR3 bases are TGTGCCAGCAGTTTAACAGGGGATGAAAAACTGTTTTTT. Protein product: CASSLTGDEKLFF.

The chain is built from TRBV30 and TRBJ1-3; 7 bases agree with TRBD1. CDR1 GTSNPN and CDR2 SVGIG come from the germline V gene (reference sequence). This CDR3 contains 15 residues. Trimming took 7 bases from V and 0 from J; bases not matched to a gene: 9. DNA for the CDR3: TGTGCCTTTTACAGGGGCCCCAGCTCTGGAAACACCATATATTTT. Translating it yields CAFYRGPSSGNTIYF.

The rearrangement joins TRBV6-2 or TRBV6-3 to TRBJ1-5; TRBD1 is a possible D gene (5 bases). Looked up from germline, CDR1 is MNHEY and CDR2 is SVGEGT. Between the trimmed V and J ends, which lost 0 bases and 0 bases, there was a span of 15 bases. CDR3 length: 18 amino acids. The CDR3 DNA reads TGTGCCAGCAGTTACTCGAAGGGCAGCGGGGGTAGCAATCAGCCCCAGCATTTT. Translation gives CASSYSKGSGGSNQPQHF.

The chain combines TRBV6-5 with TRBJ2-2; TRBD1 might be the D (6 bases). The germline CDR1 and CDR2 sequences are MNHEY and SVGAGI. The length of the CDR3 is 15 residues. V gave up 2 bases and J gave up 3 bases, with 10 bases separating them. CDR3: CASSYGQGYTGELFF. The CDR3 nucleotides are TGTGCCAGCAGTTACGGCCAGGGGTACACCGGGGAGCTGTTTTTT.

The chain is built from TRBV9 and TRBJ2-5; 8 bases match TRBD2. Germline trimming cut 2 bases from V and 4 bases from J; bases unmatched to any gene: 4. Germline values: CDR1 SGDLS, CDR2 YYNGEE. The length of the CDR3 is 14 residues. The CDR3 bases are TGTGCCAGCAGCGTCGGGACTAGTGCAGAGACCCAGTACTTC. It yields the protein CASSVGTSAETQYF. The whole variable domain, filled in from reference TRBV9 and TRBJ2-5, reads DSGVTQTPKHLITATGQRVTLRCSPRSGDLSVYWYQQSLDQGLQFLIQYYNGEERAKGNILERFSAQQFPDLHSELNLSSLELGDSALYFCASSVGTSAETQYFGPGTRLLVL.

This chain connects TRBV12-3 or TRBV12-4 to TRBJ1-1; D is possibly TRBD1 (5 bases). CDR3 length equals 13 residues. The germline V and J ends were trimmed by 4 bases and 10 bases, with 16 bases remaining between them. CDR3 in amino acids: CASSSPGTLRAFF. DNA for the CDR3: TGTGCCAGCAGTTCCCCCGGGACTCTTCGAGCTTTCTTT.

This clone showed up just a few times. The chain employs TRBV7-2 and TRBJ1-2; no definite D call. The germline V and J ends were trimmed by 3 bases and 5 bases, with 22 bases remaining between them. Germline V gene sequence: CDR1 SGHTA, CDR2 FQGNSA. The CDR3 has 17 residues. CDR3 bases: TGTGCCAGCAGCTTTCGACCACCCCATTCGGGCGGGTATGGCTACACCTTC. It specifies CASSFRPPHSGGYGYTF.

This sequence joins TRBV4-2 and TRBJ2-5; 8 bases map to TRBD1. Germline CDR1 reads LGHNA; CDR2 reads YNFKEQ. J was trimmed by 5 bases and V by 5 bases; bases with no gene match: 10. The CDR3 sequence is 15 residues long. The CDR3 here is CASSSYRTGRETQYF. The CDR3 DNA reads TGTGCCAGCAGCTCCTACCGGACAGGGAGGGAGACCCAGTACTTC.

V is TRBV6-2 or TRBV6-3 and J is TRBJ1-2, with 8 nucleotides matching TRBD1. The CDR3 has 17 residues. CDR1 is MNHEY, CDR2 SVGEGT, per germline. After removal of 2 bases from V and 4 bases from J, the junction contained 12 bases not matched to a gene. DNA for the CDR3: TGTGCCAGCAGTTACCCCCCGGACAGGGAGGTCAGCTATGGCTACACCTTC. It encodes CASSYPPDREVSYGYTF.